This passage covers 30 T cell receptor beta chains from one sample sequenced in a study of CD8+ T cells in alopecia areata. Treatment described: oral pan-JAK inhibitor, 5-10 mg twice daily. Isolated RNA was reverse transcribed into cDNA used as the sequencing template. Produced via immunoSEQ multiplex PCR; TCRdb's table is partial and in-frame only. The sample has 93,000 or so clones, 85% to 90% seen once. The sample in question was CD8+ T cells sorted from blood, obtained between weeks 30 and 35, from a patient treated with tofacitinib. These receptor sequences come from a human donor with alopecia areata.

The genes are TRBV5-1 and TRBJ2-7, with D tentatively TRBD2 (5 bases). The germline V gene has CDR1 SGHRS and CDR2 YFSETQ. V gave up 1 base and J gave up 4 bases, with 12 bases separating them. This CDR3 has 14 amino acids. The CDR3 nucleotides read TGCGCCAGCAGCTTGATGGAGGTCGGGTACGAGCAGTACTTC. Amino acid sequence: CASSLMEVGYEQYF.

V gene TRBV6-5 combines with J gene TRBJ2-2, with D maybe TRBD2 (6 bases). Trimming took 7 bases from V and 4 from J, leaving 13 bases between them. CDR3 size: 14 residues. Germline CDR1 reads MNHEY; CDR2 reads SVGAGI. The CDR3 sequence is CASKVGGTTGELFF. The DNA of the CDR3 is TGTGCCAGCAAGGTCGGCGGGACCACCGGGGAGCTGTTTTTT.

The chain carries TRBV4-1 and TRBJ2-1; D unresolved. Germline loops: CDR1 MGHRA, CDR2 YSYEKL. V was trimmed by 1 base and J by 7 bases, leaving 8 bases between them. This CDR3 is 13 amino acids long. The CDR3 is CASSQVAENEQFF. In DNA, the CDR3 is TGCGCCAGCAGCCAAGTTGCGGAAAATGAGCAGTTCTTC.

Concerning this clone: The junction differs from germline at one of its ends, possibly a read error. CDR3 DNA: TGTGCTAGCAGCTTACACAGGGGGCCCTACAATGAGCAGTTCTTC. Translating it yields CASSLHRGPYNEQFF. The chain is built from TRBV7-7 and TRBJ2-1; 9 nucleotides agree with TRBD1. Per germline, CDR1 SSHAT and CDR2 FNYEAQ (reference sequence). The CDR3 totals 15 residues.

The chain links TRBV19 to TRBJ1-5; tentatively, D is TRBD1 (5 bases). With 5 bases removed from V and 5 bases from J, the gap between germline ends came to 13 bases. Germline CDR1 reads LNHDA; CDR2 reads SQIVND (reference sequence). This CDR3 region has 14 residues. As DNA, the CDR3 is TGTGCCAGTAGTCCCGGAGGGGACTATCAGCCCCAGCATTTT. Its translation is CASSPGGDYQPQHF.

The chain recombines TRBV9 with TRBJ2-1, with a weak D call TRBD1 (6 bases). Trimming shortened V by 4 bases and J by 0 bases, and 26 bases separated the two germline ends. CDR3 length: 20 amino acids. Looked up from germline, CDR1 is SGDLS and CDR2 is YYNGEE. The CDR3 bases are TGTGCCAGCAGCCGAGACTTAGGGGGTCCTAGATCAAGCTCCTACAATGAGCAGTTCTTC. This gives the protein CASSRDLGGPRSSSYNEQFF.

This clone was observed a single time. The V call is TRBV27, the J call TRBJ2-2, with 10 bases identical to TRBD1. The V segment lost 5 bases and the J segment 3 bases; nucleotides outside the gene matches: 3. The CDR3 consists of 15 residues. Germline values: CDR1 MNHEY, CDR2 SMNVEV (reference sequence). The chain's CDR3 is CASSTGTGDTGELFF. The CDR3 region has the DNA TGTGCCAGCAGTACCGGGACAGGGGACACCGGGGAGCTGTTTTTT.

This clone appeared once. The chain has TRBV2 and TRBJ2-7, with 8 bases fitting TRBD2. Trimming removed 8 bases from V and 3 bases from J; junction bases left unmatched: 3. This CDR3 is 12 amino acids long. Per the germline V gene, CDR1 is SNHLY and CDR2 is FYNNEI. As DNA, the CDR3 is TGTGCCAGCGTGGGACTAGTCTACGAGCAGTACTTC. Translating it yields CASVGLVYEQYF.

The rearrangement uses TRBV10-3 and TRBJ2-1; 12 bases map to TRBD2. Germline V gene sequence: CDR1 ENHRY, CDR2 SYGVKD. CDR3 size: 15 residues. The V gene end was trimmed by 4 bases and the J gene end by 5 bases; junction bases not matched to a gene: 3. CDR3 nucleotides: TGTGCCATCAGTGGGACTAGCGGGACAAACAATGAGCAGTTCTTC. Its translation is CAISGTSGTNNEQFF.

The chain recombines TRBV2 with TRBJ2-1; 9 bases match TRBD2. The CDR3 is 13 amino acids. Germline lookup yields CDR1 SNHLY and CDR2 FYNNEI. J gave up 13 bases and V 1 base, and 5 bases lay outside the gene matches. The CDR3, as DNA: TGTGCCAGCAGTGAAGTGTCTAGCGGGGATCAGTTCTTC. Its translation: CASSEVSSGDQFF.

This chain links TRBV9 with TRBJ1-1, with D uncertain. This CDR3 is 15 amino acids long. Trimming removed 4 bases at V and 0 bases at J, with 13 bases between. Germline loops: CDR1 SGDLS, CDR2 YYNGEE. Here the CDR3 reads CASSLRSTVNTEAFF. CDR3 DNA: TGTGCCAGCAGCCTCCGAAGTACAGTGAACACTGAAGCTTTCTTT.

The chain has TRBV7-3 and TRBJ2-3; D uncertain. The V and J ends lost 1 base and 1 base respectively, with 3 bases between them. This CDR3 contains 13 residues. Germline CDR1 and CDR2: SGHTA and FQGTGA. CDR3 DNA sequence: TGTGCCAGCAGCTTAAAGGGCACAGATACGCAGTATTTT. This gives the protein CASSLKGTDTQYF.

The chain carries TRBV19 and TRBJ2-7; D is possibly TRBD2 (5 bases). The V and J ends lost 4 bases and 4 bases respectively, with 20 bases between them. The CDR3 is 16 amino acids. CDR1 and CDR2 from the germline V gene are LNHDA and SQIVND (reference sequence). The CDR3 sequence is CASSTSGLFETYEQYF. Written as DNA, the CDR3 is TGTGCCAGTAGTACGTCAGGACTCTTCGAAACGTACGAGCAGTACTTC.

V is TRBV29-1 and J is TRBJ2-7; 11 nucleotides line up with TRBD1. The V and J ends lost 0 bases and 2 bases, in that order; junction bases with no gene match: 3. The germline V gene encodes CDR1 SQVTM and CDR2 ANQGSEA. This CDR3 has 15 amino acids. The CDR3 spells CSVEDEGQGAYEQYF. Here the CDR3 DNA reads TGCAGCGTTGAAGATGAGGGACAGGGGGCCTACGAGCAGTACTTC.

The CDR3 nucleotides are TGTGCCAGCAGCCAAAGACAGGACGGGGCTTCCTACGAGCAGTACTTC. This codes for CASSQRQDGASYEQYF. This chain uses TRBV7-9 with TRBJ2-7, with D tentatively TRBD1 (6 bases). The V end lost 5 bases, the J end lost 1 base, and 18 bases lay between the germline ends. CDR1 and CDR2 from the germline V gene are SEHNR and FQNEAQ (reference sequence). The length of the CDR3 is 16 residues.

This sequence joins TRBV5-1 and TRBJ2-7, with 9 bases fitting TRBD2. Germline V gene data show CDR1 as SGHRS and CDR2 as YFSETQ. The CDR3 totals 20 residues. J lost 2 bases, V lost 4 bases, and 22 bases had no gene match. Written as DNA, the CDR3 is TGCGCCAGCAGCCCACTAACAGGGGCCGCCGTAGCGGGAGAGACCTACGAGCAGTACTTC. It translates to CASSPLTGAAVAGETYEQYF.

The chain combines TRBV5-1 with TRBJ2-7; tentative D call: TRBD2 (5 bases). The V and J ends lost 5 bases and 5 bases respectively, with 14 bases between them. The CDR3 runs to 13 residues. The germline gives CDR1 SGHRS, CDR2 YFSETQ. The CDR3 is CASSLRGFDEQYF. The CDR3 region has the DNA TGCGCCAGCAGTCTACGGGGTTTCGACGAGCAGTACTTC.

The chain carries TRBV5-4 and TRBJ2-3; D is ambiguous. The V and J ends lost 0 bases and 4 bases respectively, with 9 bases between them. Germline V gene sequence: CDR1 SGHNT, CDR2 YYREEE (reference sequence). The CDR3 spans 14 residues. The CDR3 DNA is TGTGCCAGCAGCTTGGGAAGGCTAGCAGATACGCAGTATTTT. Residues: CASSLGRLADTQYF. Drawing the rest from reference TRBV5-4 and TRBJ2-3, the complete variable domain is ETGVTQSPTHLIKTRGQQVTLRCSSQSGHNTVSWYQQALGQGPQFIFQYYREEENGRGNFPPRFSGLQFPNYSSELNVNALELDDSALYLCASSLGRLADTQYFGPGTRLTVL.

The chain couples TRBV7-9 to TRBJ2-7; a weak D match, TRBD2 (6 bases). The CDR3 consists of 15 residues. Looked up from germline, CDR1 is SEHNR and CDR2 is FQNEAQ (reference sequence). V was cut by 5 bases and J by 3 bases, with 17 bases left in between. CDR3 sequence (DNA): TGTGCCAGCAGCGGAGAGGGACTTTCTTACTACGAGCAGTACTTC. It translates to CASSGEGLSYYEQYF. The full variable domain, rest sourced from reference TRBV7-9 and TRBJ2-7, is DTGVSQNPRHKITKRGQNVTFRCDPISEHNRLYWYRQTLGQGPEFLTYFQNEAQLEKSRLLSDRFSAERPKGSFSTLEIQRTEQGDSAMYLCASSGEGLSYYEQYFGPGTRLTVT.

The rearrangement uses TRBV6-5 and TRBJ2-7; TRBD2 is a possible D gene (6 bases). Germline V gives CDR1 MNHEY, CDR2 SVGAGI. Between the trimmed V and J ends, which lost 0 bases and 5 bases, there was a span of 11 bases. The CDR3 length is 14 residues. In nucleotides, the CDR3 is TGTGCCAGCAGTTACTCGGGGGGTGAGAACGAGCAGTACTTC. Protein: CASSYSGGENEQYF.

The chain carries TRBV10-2 and TRBJ2-7; D is possibly TRBD2 (5 bases). CDR1 and CDR2 from the germline V gene are WSHSY and SAAADI. The CDR3 consists of 14 residues. V gave up 7 bases and J gave up 6 bases, with 19 bases separating them. The CDR3 sequence: CASTAGVISGEQYF. CDR3 nucleotide sequence: TGCGCCAGCACGGCGGGCGTTATCTCGGGCGAGCAGTACTTC.

This chain uses TRBV13 with TRBJ2-3; D may be TRBD2 (6 bases). V lost 5 bases and J lost 6, with 12 bases in between. The CDR3 sequence is 13 residues long. CDR1 is PRHDT and CDR2 is FYEKMQ in the germline V gene (reference sequence). The CDR3, as DNA: TGTGCCAGCAGCCCGGAGGGGTCGGATACGCAGTATTTT. This encodes CASSPEGSDTQYF.

J is TRBJ1-2 and V is TRBV10-3; possibly TRBD1 for D (5 bases). Germline V gene data show CDR1 as ENHRY and CDR2 as SYGVKD. The CDR3 covers 15 residues. The ends were cut back, 1 base at V and 2 bases at J, with 11 bases in the middle. CDR3 sequence: CAISELHGGNYGYTF. CDR3 DNA sequence: TGTGCCATCAGTGAGTTACACGGGGGGAACTATGGCTACACCTTC.

The gene calls are TRBV27 and TRBJ2-7, with D possibly being TRBD1 or TRBD2 (6 bases each). The V gene's germline CDR1 is MNHEY and CDR2 SMNVEV (reference sequence). CDR3 length: 14 residues. The V and J ends lost 5 bases and 5 bases respectively, with 16 bases between them. The DNA for the CDR3 is TGTGCCAGCAGTCAAGGGGGGCGCTTCGACGAGCAGTACTTC. This codes for CASSQGGRFDEQYF.

The V gene is TRBV7-2, the J gene TRBJ2-3, with unresolved D. CDR1 SGHTA and CDR2 FQGNSA come from the germline V gene. The CDR3 runs to 16 residues. The V gene lost 3 bases and the J gene lost 1 base, with 14 bases spanning the gap. The CDR3 loop reads CASSFDWALGTDTQYF. The CDR3 coding sequence is TGTGCCAGCAGCTTCGACTGGGCCCTTGGCACAGATACGCAGTATTTT.

The chain's CDR3 is CASSEALPGDTEAFF. The CDR3 nucleotides are TGTGCCAGCAGTGAAGCGCTTCCGGGAGACACTGAAGCTTTCTTT. The chain joins TRBV2 to TRBJ1-1; D remains ambiguous. This CDR3 is 15 amino acids long. Trimming removed 0 bases from V and 3 bases from J, with 11 bases in between. From germline, CDR1 is SNHLY and CDR2 FYNNEI.

The chain has TRBV7-6 and TRBJ2-3; 15 nucleotides align to TRBD2. J lost 1 base, V lost 5 bases, and 13 bases had no gene match. Germline V lookup: CDR1 SGHVS, CDR2 FNYEAQ. The CDR3 loop spans 20 amino acids. CDR3 sequence: CASSPYTGLAGGGGTDTQYF. Here the CDR3 DNA reads TGTGCCAGCAGCCCCTACACGGGACTAGCGGGAGGAGGTGGCACAGATACGCAGTATTTT.

The chain couples TRBV6-5 to TRBJ2-6; a weak D match, TRBD2 (5 bases). V was cut by 7 bases and J by 3 bases, with 13 bases left in between. The CDR3 covers 15 residues. The germline V gene encodes CDR1 MNHEY and CDR2 SVGAGI. DNA for the CDR3: TGTGCCAGCACCCAGGTGAGGGTTGGGGCCAACGTCCTGACTTTC. Protein product: CASTQVRVGANVLTF.

The J gene is TRBJ2-5, the V gene TRBV6-5; D perhaps matches TRBD2 (7 bases). This CDR3 is built from 13 residues. Germline V gene data show CDR1 as MNHEY and CDR2 as SVGAGI. Trimming took 10 bases from V and 3 from J, leaving 15 bases between them. CDR3 sequence reads: CATTGGGEETQYF. CDR3 in DNA: TGTGCCACCACGGGGGGCGGGGAAGAGACCCAGTACTTC.

This sequence joins TRBV30 and TRBJ2-3; tentative D call: TRBD2 (5 bases). V was clipped by 3 bases and J by 2 bases, with 15 bases between them. The CDR3 length is 15 residues. Per the germline V gene, CDR1 is GTSNPN and CDR2 is SVGIG (reference sequence). CDR3 amino acids: CAWSVLAGPTDTQYF. The DNA of the CDR3 is TGTGCCTGGAGCGTACTGGCGGGTCCCACAGATACGCAGTATTTT.